A selection of T cell receptor beta chains follows, all from one sample in a study of blood T cell repertoires in COVID-19. Sequenced by immunoSEQ multiplex PCR; TCRdb stores in-frame clones only, minus some. This table holds about 61,000 clones, 70% to 90% found once. The specimen sequenced was peripheral blood. The source is a human donor in a cohort sampled during active COVID-19. CDR3s include the opening cysteine and the closing phenylalanine or tryptophan. The order of the fields is V gene, J gene, D gene, CDR3 length, CDR3 protein, CDR3 DNA. D genes are given only for firm matches.

>TRBV9|TRBJ1-5|TRBD1|20
CASSVGDRDRVRVSNQPQHF
TGTGCCAGCAGCGTAGGAGACCGGGACAGGGTTAGAGTGAGCAATCAGCCCCAGCATTTT
>TRBV5-4|TRBJ1-3|-|16
CASSSGGSVSGNTIYF
TGTGCCAGCAGCTCGGGTGGGTCTGTCTCTGGAAACACCATATATTTT
>TRBV11-2|TRBJ1-1|-|15
CASSQYRAPNTEAFF
TGTGCCAGCAGCCAATACAGGGCGCCAAACACTGAAGCTTTCTTT
>TRBV25-1|TRBJ1-1|TRBD1|14
CASSNRGVITEAFF
TGTGCCAGCAGCAACAGGGGAGTCATCACTGAAGCTTTCTTT
>TRBV6-4|TRBJ2-3|TRBD2|15
CASSDSSGGTDTQYF
TGTGCCAGCAGTGACTCTAGCGGGGGCACAGATACGCAGTATTTT
>TRBV9|TRBJ2-1|TRBD2|14
CASSAGGSLHEQFF
TGTGCCAGCAGCGCGGGCGGGAGTCTCCATGAGCAGTTCTTC
>TRBV7-9|TRBJ2-2|-|17
CASSSAAGLRGTGELFF
TGTGCCAGCAGCTCCGCTGCGGGCCTTAGGGGGACCGGGGAGCTGTTTTTT
>TRBV7-2|TRBJ1-1|TRBD1|14
CASSTDRGNTEAFF
TGTGCCAGCAGTACGGACAGGGGTAACACTGAAGCTTTCTTT
>TRBV3-1/TRBV3-2|TRBJ2-7|-|13
CASSPGLPYEQYF
TGTGCCAGCAGCCCGGGACTCCCCTACGAGCAGTACTTC
>TRBV4-2|TRBJ2-3|TRBD2|18
CASSQDPWRGGSTDTQYF
TGTGCCAGCAGCCAAGATCCGTGGCGGGGGGGTAGCACAGATACGCAGTATTTT
>TRBV18|TRBJ1-5|-|14
CASSPSQGVAPQHF
TGTGCCAGCTCACCGTCACAGGGTGTGGCGCCCCAGCATTTT
>TRBV27|TRBJ1-4|TRBD1|17
CASSLYRGTGGREKLFF
TGTGCCAGCAGTTTATACCGTGGGACAGGGGGAAGGGAAAAACTGTTTTTT
>TRBV9|TRBJ1-5|-|13
CASSPGGNQPQHF
TGTGCCAGCAGCCCAGGGGGCAATCAGCCCCAGCATTTT
>TRBV2|TRBJ1-6|-|14
CASSENRSTHRRHF
TGTGCCAGCAGTGAAAACAGGAGTACCCACCGACGCCACTTT
>TRBV4-2|TRBJ2-7|-|12
CASSQAAGWRYF
TGTGCCAGCAGCCAGGCAGCAGGGTGGCGGTACTTC
>TRBV6-5|TRBJ2-7|TRBD1|14
CASSPGTGFSEQYF
TGTGCCAGCAGTCCCGGGACAGGGTTTAGCGAGCAGTACTTC
>TRBV19|TRBJ2-1|TRBD1|15
CASRWGTGENNEQFF
TGTGCCAGTCGTTGGGGGACAGGAGAGAACAATGAGCAGTTCTTC
>TRBV9|TRBJ2-7|-|15
CASSPSLYLGYEQYF
TGTGCCAGCAGCCCTAGTCTTTACCTCGGGTACGAGCAGTACTTC
>TRBV2|TRBJ2-5|-|13
CAGKPRVWETQYF
TGTGCCGGCAAACCGCGGGTTTGGGAGACCCAGTACTTC